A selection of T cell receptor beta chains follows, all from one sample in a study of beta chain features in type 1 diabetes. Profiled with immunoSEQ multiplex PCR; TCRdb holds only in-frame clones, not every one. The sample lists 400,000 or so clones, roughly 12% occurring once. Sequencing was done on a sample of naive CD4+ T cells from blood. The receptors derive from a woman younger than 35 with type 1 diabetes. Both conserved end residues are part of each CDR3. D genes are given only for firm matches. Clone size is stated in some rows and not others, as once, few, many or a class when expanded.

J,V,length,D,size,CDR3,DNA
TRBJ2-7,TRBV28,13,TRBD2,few,CASSPGEGYEQYF,TGTGCCTCCTCTCCGGGGGAGGGCTACGAGCAGTACTTC
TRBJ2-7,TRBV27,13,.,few,CATLLGSPYEQYF,TGTGCCACCCTTCTCGGGTCACCGTACGAGCAGTACTTC
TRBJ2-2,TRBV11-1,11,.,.,CASSPGGELFF,TGTGCCAGCAGCCCAGGCGGGGAGCTGTTTTTT
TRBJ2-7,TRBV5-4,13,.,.,CASSLGQPNEQYF,TGTGCCAGCAGCTTGGGACAGCCGAACGAGCAGTACTTC
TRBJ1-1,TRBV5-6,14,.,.,CASSLLLANTEAFF,TGTGCCAGCAGCTTGTTGCTGGCGAACACTGAAGCTTTCTTT
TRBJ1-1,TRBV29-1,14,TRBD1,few,CSVGKLGQGIEAFF,TGCAGCGTGGGGAAGCTGGGACAGGGAATTGAAGCTTTCTTT
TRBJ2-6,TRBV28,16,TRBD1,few,CASSSYRGRGANVLTF,TGTGCCAGCAGTTCCTACAGGGGCCGTGGGGCCAACGTCCTGACTTTC
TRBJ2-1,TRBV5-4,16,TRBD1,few,CASSSGTGGAGNEQFF,TGTGCCAGCAGCTCCGGGACAGGGGGAGCAGGCAATGAGCAGTTCTTC
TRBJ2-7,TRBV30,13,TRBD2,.,CAWSNSGPYEQYF,TGTGCCTGGAGTAATAGCGGGCCCTACGAGCAGTACTTC
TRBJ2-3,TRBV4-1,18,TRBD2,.,CATRLRLAGGPSTDTQYF,TGCGCCACCCGATTAAGACTAGCGGGAGGACCTAGCACAGATACGCAGTATTTT
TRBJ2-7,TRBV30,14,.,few,CAWRGTLAPYEQYF,TGTGCCTGGAGGGGGACATTAGCTCCGTACGAGCAGTACTTC
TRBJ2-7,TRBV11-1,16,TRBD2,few,CASSPNIAGRVYEQYF,TGTGCCAGCAGCCCAAATATAGCGGGACGCGTGTACGAGCAGTACTTC
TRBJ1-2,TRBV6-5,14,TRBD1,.,CASSEGQGFYGYTF,TGTGCCAGCTCGGAGGGACAGGGGTTCTATGGCTACACCTTC
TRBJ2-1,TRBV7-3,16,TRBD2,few,CASSLGTRSSYNEQFF,TGTGCCAGCAGCTTAGGGACTAGGAGCTCCTACAATGAGCAGTTCTTC
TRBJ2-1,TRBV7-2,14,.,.,CASSLESPYNEQFF,TGTGCCAGCAGCTTGGAGTCCCCTTACAATGAGCAGTTCTTC
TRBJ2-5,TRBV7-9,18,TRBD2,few,CASSAPGLAGANQETQYF,TGTGCCAGCAGCGCACCGGGACTAGCGGGGGCTAACCAAGAGACCCAGTACTTC
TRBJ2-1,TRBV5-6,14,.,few,CASSPRGPYNEQFF,TGTGCCAGCAGCCCGAGAGGGCCCTACAATGAGCAGTTCTTC
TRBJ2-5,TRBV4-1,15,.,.,CASSQDEKIGETQYF,TGCGCCAGCAGCCAAGACGAGAAGATCGGAGAGACCCAGTACTTC
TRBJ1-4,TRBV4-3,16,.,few,CASSQDRGATNEKLFF,TGCGCCAGCAGCCAAGACAGGGGTGCAACTAATGAAAAACTGTTTTTT
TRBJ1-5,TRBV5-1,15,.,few,CASSPTGYSNQPQHF,TGCGCCAGCAGCCCGACGGGATATAGCAATCAGCCCCAGCATTTT
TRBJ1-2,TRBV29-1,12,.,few,CSVEAPDYGYTF,TGCAGCGTTGAAGCCCCCGACTATGGCTACACCTTC
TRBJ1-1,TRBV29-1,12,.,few,CSAPGQNTEAFF,TGCAGCGCCCCGGGACAGAACACTGAAGCTTTCTTT
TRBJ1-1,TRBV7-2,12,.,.,CASSNMSPEAFF,TGTGCCAGCAGCAACATGTCCCCTGAAGCTTTCTTT
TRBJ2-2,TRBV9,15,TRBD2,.,CASSVGGSGGGELFF,TGTGCCAGCAGCGTAGGAGGTAGCGGGGGCGGGGAGCTGTTTTTT
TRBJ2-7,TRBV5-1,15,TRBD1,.,CASSLGTGESYEQYF,TGCGCCAGCAGCTTGGGGACAGGGGAATCCTACGAGCAGTACTTC
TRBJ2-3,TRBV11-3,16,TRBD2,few,CASSPGLADITDTQYF,TGTGCCAGCAGCCCTGGACTAGCGGACATCACAGATACGCAGTATTTT
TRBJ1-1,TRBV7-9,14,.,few,CASSYNGGNTEAFF,TGTGCCAGCAGCTACAACGGGGGGAACACTGAAGCTTTCTTT
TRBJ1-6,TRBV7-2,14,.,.,CASSLQLLNSPLHF,TGTGCCAGCAGCTTGCAACTCCTGAATTCACCCCTCCACTTT
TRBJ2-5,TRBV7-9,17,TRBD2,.,CASSLPRLAGPQETQYF,TGTGCCAGCAGCTTACCCAGACTAGCGGGGCCCCAAGAGACCCAGTACTTC
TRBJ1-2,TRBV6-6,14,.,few,CASSYGIRGYGYTF,TGTGCCAGCAGTTACGGCATCCGGGGCTATGGCTACACCTTC
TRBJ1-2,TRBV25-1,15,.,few,CASTPRDKKVYGYTF,TGTGCCAGCACTCCCCGGGACAAGAAGGTCTATGGCTACACCTTC
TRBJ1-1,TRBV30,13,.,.,CAWSVPENTEAFF,TGTGCCTGGAGTGTACCAGAAAACACTGAAGCTTTCTTT
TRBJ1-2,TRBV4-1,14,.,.,CASSHPPGVDGYTF,TGCGCCAGCAGCCACCCTCCAGGGGTAGACGGCTACACCTTC
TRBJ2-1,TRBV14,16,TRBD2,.,CASSPLKLAGGHEQFF,TGTGCCAGCAGCCCCCTTAAACTAGCGGGAGGGCATGAGCAGTTCTTC
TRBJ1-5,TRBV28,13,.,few,CASSSGVHQPQHF,TGTGCCAGCAGCTCCGGGGTTCATCAGCCCCAGCATTTT
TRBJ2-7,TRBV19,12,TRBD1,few,CASSRQGNEQYF,TGTGCCAGTAGTAGACAGGGAAACGAGCAGTACTTC
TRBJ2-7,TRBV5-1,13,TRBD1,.,CASSFTGGDEQYF,TGCGCCAGCAGCTTCACAGGGGGCGACGAGCAGTACTTC
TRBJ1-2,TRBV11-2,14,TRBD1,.,CASTVQGAGLGYTF,TGTGCCAGCACTGTCCAGGGGGCCGGCTTGGGCTACACCTTC
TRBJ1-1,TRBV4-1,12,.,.,CASSQERVGAFF,TGCGCCAGCAGCCAAGAGAGGGTTGGAGCTTTCTTT
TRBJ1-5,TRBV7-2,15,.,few,CASTFDSGYGQPQHF,TGTGCCAGCACCTTCGATTCGGGGTATGGTCAGCCCCAGCATTTT
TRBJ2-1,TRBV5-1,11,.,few,CASSLEAEQFF,TGCGCCAGCAGCTTGGAAGCGGAGCAGTTCTTC
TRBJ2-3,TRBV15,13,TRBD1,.,CATSFRTGDTQYF,TGTGCCACCAGCTTCAGGACAGGGGATACGCAGTATTTT
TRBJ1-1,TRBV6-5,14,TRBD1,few,CASSWTGRGTEAFF,TGTGCCAGCAGTTGGACAGGACGGGGGACTGAAGCTTTCTTT
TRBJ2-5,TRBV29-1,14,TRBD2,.,CSVPRWREKETQYF,TGCAGCGTCCCCCGGTGGCGGGAGAAAGAGACCCAGTACTTC
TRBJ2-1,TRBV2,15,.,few,CANTRAEQWYNEQFF,TGTGCCAATACACGAGCGGAACAGTGGTACAATGAGCAGTTCTTC
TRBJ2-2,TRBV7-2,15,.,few,CASRRSGTNTGELFF,TGTGCCAGCAGGCGCTCAGGCACTAACACCGGGGAGCTGTTTTTT
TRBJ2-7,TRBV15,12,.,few,CATSNLGYEQYF,TGTGCCACCAGCAACCTCGGCTACGAGCAGTACTTC
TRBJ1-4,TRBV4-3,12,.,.,CASSQDSGKLFF,TGCGCCAGCAGCCAAGATTCGGGAAAACTGTTTTTT
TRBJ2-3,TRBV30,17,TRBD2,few,CAWSGGLAGVHTDTQYF,TGTGCCTGGAGTGGAGGACTAGCGGGAGTCCACACAGATACGCAGTATTTT
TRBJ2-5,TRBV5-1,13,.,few,CASSLVSKETQYF,TGCGCCAGCAGCTTGGTGTCCAAAGAGACCCAGTACTTC
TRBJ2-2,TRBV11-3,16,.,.,CASSLVGGAYTGELFF,TGTGCCAGCAGCTTGGTTGGGGGGGCCTACACCGGGGAGCTGTTTTTT
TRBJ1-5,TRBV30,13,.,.,CAWSRVEGQPQHF,TGTGCCTGGAGTCGGGTGGAGGGTCAGCCCCAGCATTTT
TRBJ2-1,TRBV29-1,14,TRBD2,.,CSGLGTSGGNEQFF,TGCAGCGGCCTCGGGACTAGCGGGGGCAATGAGCAGTTCTTC
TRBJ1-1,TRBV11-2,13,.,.,CASSRERGRVAFF,TGTGCCAGCAGCCGCGAGAGAGGGAGGGTAGCTTTCTTT